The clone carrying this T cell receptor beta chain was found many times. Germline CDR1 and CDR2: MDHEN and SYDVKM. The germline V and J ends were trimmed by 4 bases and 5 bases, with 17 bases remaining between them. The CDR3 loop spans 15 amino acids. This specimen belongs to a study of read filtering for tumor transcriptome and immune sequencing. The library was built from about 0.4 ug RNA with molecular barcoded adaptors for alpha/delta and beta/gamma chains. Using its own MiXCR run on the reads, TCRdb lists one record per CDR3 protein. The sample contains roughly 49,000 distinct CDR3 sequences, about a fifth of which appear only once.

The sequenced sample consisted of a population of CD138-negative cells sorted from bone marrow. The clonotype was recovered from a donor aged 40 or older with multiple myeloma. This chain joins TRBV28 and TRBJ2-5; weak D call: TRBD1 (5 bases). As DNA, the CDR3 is TGTGCCAGCAGTTCACCCTCGACAGTGACGGAGACCCAGTACTTC. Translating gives CASSSPSTVTETQYF. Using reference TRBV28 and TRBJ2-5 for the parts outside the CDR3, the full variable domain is DVKVTQSSRYLVKRTGEKVFLECVQDMDHENMFWYRQDPGLGLRLIYFSYDVKMKEKGDIPEGYSVSREKKERFSLILESASTNQTSMYLCASSSPSTVTETQYFGPGTRLLVL.